This T cell receptor (beta chain) originates from a study of identical twins. V was clipped by 7 bases and J by 0 bases, with 7 bases between them. CDR1 and CDR2 from the germline V gene are MDHEN and SYDVKM. The CDR3 consists of 13 residues. This clonotype was observed at least ten times. It was template switching that added a universal primer site, and there were unique molecular identifiers on the cDNA. MiXCR, run by TCRdb on the 5' RACE reads, gives a single entry per CDR3 protein. The repertoire consists of 450,000 or so distinct CDR3 sequences, with 12% to 15% occurring once and the leading ten covering about 0.52%. In addition, the sample was reused for a study of yellow fever vaccine responses in identical twins. That source notes: Twins reportedly appeared to share part of their vaccine T cell response while keeping part individual.

The rearrangement uses TRBV28 and TRBJ2-1; D unresolved. Sequenced: CD4+ T cells sorted from blood. The receptor's source is a young woman in good health. The CDR3 region is CASTLGSYNEQFF. The CDR3 region has the DNA TGTGCCAGCACTCTAGGCTCCTACAATGAGCAGTTCTTC.